Sequencing of this T cell receptor (beta chain) was carried out in a study of response to subunit inactivated influenza vaccine (dated by TCRdb to the late 2010s). For the study in its entirety: The study used deep quantitative T cell receptor repertoire profiling to track responses to a trivalent subunit inactivated influenza vaccine. What the research found in general, with its limitations: The authors proposed that each seasonal influenza vaccination may bring in only a limited number of new T cells.

Library method: RT-PCR. TCRdb records Illumina HiSeq 2500 as the sequencer. Using fastp at Q25 and MiXCR, TCRdb reprocessed the public reads and kept productive beta chains. Rows merge per CDR3 protein into single entries with the most common DNA and genes. The sample profile shows more than 200,000 distinct CDR3 sequences; more than 10% of them were found once. The ten largest clones represent roughly 7.7% of the sample. This clonotype was picked up a small number of times. Its antigen is unknown. No clone much larger than this one lies a single base away; base qualities are absent. This receptor was obtained from a man aged 50 or older who received an inactivated influenza vaccine. Donor details come from another sample of the same person, matched by shared clones. The sample here was non-naive T cells sorted from PBMCs, taken 14 to 15 days before vaccination. Read against the paper, the sample's cell subset or site label means: memory T cell fraction.

The sequence in DNA is TGCAGTGCTAGTGACCCGGCCGGAAACATTCAGTACTTC. This encodes CSASDPAGNIQYF. Recombination linked TRBV20-1 to TRBJ2-4, with the D gene too uncertain to name. Via the germline V gene (reference sequence), CDR1 is DFQATT and CDR2 SNEGSKA. The CDR3 runs 13 residues from the cysteine to the phenylalanine. The kept DNA is CDR3 alone, 39 bases in frame from the first base. V was cut back by 3 bases and J by 6 bases, leaving a gap of 12 bases between them.